This T cell receptor (beta chain) was captured in a study of cytomegalovirus exposure and HLA in healthy donors. General study points: A later analysis showed TCR association rates differing by HLA locus, peaking at DRB1 and lowest at HLA-C.

The study ran its PCR with 60 Vbeta and 13 Jbeta primers. Using immunoSEQ multiplex PCR, the repertoire was profiled, and TCRdb retains in-frame clones only, with some absent. In the table there are fewer than 110,000 clones, 55% to 85% of which are singletons. For this clone: Its antigen is as yet unknown.

The sequence was obtained from a man aged 30-40 years in good health and CMV-seronegative. Input material: PBMCs.

In DNA, the CDR3 is TGTGCCAGCAGCTTGGACAGGGGTTCCTACGAGCAGTACTTC. This codes for CASSLDRGSYEQYF. V gene TRBV5-4 combines with J gene TRBJ2-7, with TRBD1 matching 7 bases. Trimming cost V 0 bases and J 1 base; bases outside gene matches: 1. The germline gives CDR1 SGHNT, CDR2 YYREEE (reference sequence). The CDR3 runs 14 residues.